The next 27 T cell receptor beta chains were all read from a single sample in a study of control samples from healthy donors and cancer patients. Generated by immunoSEQ multiplex PCR, the TCRdb table keeps only in-frame clones and is missing some. The table includes about 160,000 clones, about 90% detected once. Sample: blood. The receptor set was obtained from a woman in her thirties in good health.

The CDR3 sequence: CASSGYGAGEKLFF. The CDR3 DNA sequence: TGTGCCAGCTCCGGTTACGGGGCCGGGGAAAAACTGTTTTTT. The genes are TRBV28 and TRBJ1-4; D is perhaps TRBD1 (5 bases). Trimming took off 8 bases at V and 8 bases at J, with 18 bases between the two ends. The CDR3 has 14 residues. Per the germline V gene, CDR1 is MDHEN and CDR2 is SYDVKM. Combining the CDR3 with reference TRBV28 and TRBJ1-4 gives the whole variable domain DVKVTQSSRYLVKRTGEKVFLECVQDMDHENMFWYRQDPGLGLRLIYFSYDVKMKEKGDIPEGYSVSREKKERFSLILESASTNQTSMYLCASSGYGAGEKLFFGSGTQLSVL.

This clone was observed a single time. The rearrangement uses TRBV5-1 and TRBJ2-1; TRBD1 aligns across 12 bases. V trimming: 4 bases; J trimming: 5 bases; junction bases outside the gene matches: 4. CDR1 is SGHRS and CDR2 is YFSETQ in the germline V gene. The CDR3 has 15 residues. CDR3 protein: CASSTGTGGNNEQFF. The CDR3 DNA follows: TGCGCCAGCAGCACCGGGACAGGGGGCAACAATGAGCAGTTCTTC.

This clone was seen just once. The chain recombines TRBV2 with TRBJ2-5, with D perhaps given as TRBD1 or TRBD2 (5 bases each). The CDR3 totals 12 residues. Germline assignment: CDR1 SNHLY and CDR2 FYNNEI. The germline V and J ends were trimmed by 5 bases and 4 bases, with 8 bases remaining between them. The CDR3 here is CASSSGTETQYF. The CDR3 region has the DNA TGTGCCAGCAGTTCGGGGACAGAGACCCAGTACTTC.

The chain combines TRBV11-1 with TRBJ2-3, with D uncertain. Trimming took off 6 bases at V and 0 bases at J, with 7 bases between the two ends. There are 13 residues in the CDR3. From germline, CDR1 is SGHAT and CDR2 FQDESV (reference sequence). CDR3 coding DNA: TGTGCCAGCAGGATTGACAGCACAGATACGCAGTATTTT. Translated: CASRIDSTDTQYF.

CDR3 bases: TGCGCCAGCAGTGATTCCGTAGCGGGGAGGGCAGAGACCCAGTACTTC. Translation: CASSDSVAGRAETQYF. This chain links TRBV10-1 with TRBJ2-5, with TRBD2 identical over 8 bases. Germline V gene data show CDR1 as WNHNN and CDR2 as SYGVQD (reference sequence). The CDR3 consists of 16 residues. Trimming cost V 3 bases and J 4 bases; bases outside gene matches: 10.

The genes are TRBV9 and TRBJ2-7; D is uncertain. Trimming left V 0 bases short and J 2 bases short, with 12 bases between. CDR1 and CDR2 (germline): SGDLS, YYNGEE. The CDR3 loop spans 15 amino acids. The CDR3 DNA follows: TGTGCCAGCAGCGTAGGGGCTTCCTACACCTACGAGCAGTACTTC. Its translation: CASSVGASYTYEQYF.

The chain links TRBV2 to TRBJ2-1; either TRBD1 or TRBD2 may supply D (5 bases each). The germline V gene encodes CDR1 SNHLY and CDR2 FYNNEI. V shed 9 bases and J shed 7 bases, with 19 bases lying between them. This CDR3 comprises 14 residues. The CDR3 loop is CARSRDVVPNEQFF. In DNA form, the CDR3 reads TGTGCCAGATCCCGGGACGTAGTCCCGAATGAGCAGTTCTTC.

The chain is built from TRBV19 and TRBJ1-5; 12 bases map to TRBD1. Per germline, CDR1 LNHDA and CDR2 SQIVND (reference sequence). The CDR3 is 15 residues long. J was trimmed by 8 bases and V by 7 bases; bases with no gene match: 9. CDR3 nucleotides: TGTGCCAGTATCCCAGGGGGACAGGGGGCCAAGCCCCAGCATTTT. Amino acid sequence: CASIPGGQGAKPQHF.

The V call is TRBV27, the J call TRBJ2-7; 8 bases map to TRBD1. The CDR3 covers 15 residues. Germline V lookup: CDR1 MNHEY, CDR2 SMNVEV (reference sequence). After removal of 6 bases from V and 0 bases from J, the junction contained 7 bases not matched to a gene. CDR3 in amino acids: CASRTGTGNSYEQYF. The DNA of the CDR3 is TGTGCCAGCAGAACCGGGACAGGCAACTCCTACGAGCAGTACTTC.

J is TRBJ2-3 and V is TRBV4-1; 8 bases align to TRBD2. Germline CDR1 and CDR2: MGHRA and YSYEKL. J gave up 4 bases and V 1 base, and 4 bases lay outside the gene matches. The CDR3 consists of 15 residues. This CDR3 reads CASSQVGTRPDTQYF. Written as DNA, the CDR3 is TGCGCCAGCAGCCAAGTCGGGACTAGACCAGATACGCAGTATTTT.

The rearrangement links TRBV18 to TRBJ1-3; no firm D call. The CDR3 length is 15 residues. V lost 1 base, J lost 0 bases, and 7 bases lay in between. Germline CDR1 reads KGHSH; CDR2 reads LQKENI. This CDR3 reads CASSPQPGSGNTIYF. Here the CDR3 DNA reads TGTGCCAGCTCACCACAACCAGGCTCTGGAAACACCATATATTTT.

This clone was counted between two and nine times. The genes are TRBV25-1 and TRBJ2-7; 9 nucleotides align to TRBD1. The CDR3 spans 14 residues. V lost 10 bases to trimming and J lost 2 bases; unmatched junction nucleotides: 9. CDR1 MGHDK and CDR2 SYGVNS come from the germline V gene. CDR3 in amino acids: CAIETGTGPYEQYF. CDR3 nucleotides: TGTGCCATCGAAACCGGGACAGGGCCCTACGAGCAGTACTTC.

The chain couples TRBV29-1 to TRBJ1-1; D not resolved. The germline CDR1 and CDR2 sequences are SQVTM and ANQGSEA. The CDR3 loop spans 10 amino acids. V was shortened by 4 bases and J by 4 bases, with 4 bases between the two germline ends. The CDR3 DNA is TGCAGCGTTGTGGTCACTGAAGCTTTCTTT. Protein product: CSVVVTEAFF.

This clone has a single count. The chain recombines TRBV6-5 with TRBJ2-3; D uncertain. The CDR3 spans 11 residues. V was shortened by 6 bases and J by 6 bases, with 7 bases between the two germline ends. CDR1 is MNHEY, CDR2 SVGAGI, per germline. The CDR3 DNA is TGTGCCAGCAGAGCAGTCGATACGCAGTATTTT. Translation: CASRAVDTQYF.

V usage is TRBV5-1 and J usage is TRBJ2-2; the match to TRBD2 covers 7 bases. The CDR3 sequence is 17 residues long. After removal of 4 bases from V and 5 bases from J, the junction contained 14 bases not matched to a gene. Germline lookup yields CDR1 SGHRS and CDR2 YFSETQ. The CDR3 loop is CASSPYPGEGRTGELFF. The CDR3 DNA reads as TGCGCCAGCAGCCCCTACCCCGGGGAGGGAAGGACCGGGGAGCTGTTTTTT.

The chain uses TRBV10-3 and TRBJ2-1; D is unclear. The CDR3 length is 13 residues. Looked up from germline, CDR1 is ENHRY and CDR2 is SYGVKD. Trimming stripped 4 bases from V and 9 bases from J, with 13 bases between. The CDR3 region is CAISAGGDGEQFF. CDR3 DNA sequence: TGTGCCATCAGTGCCGGCGGAGACGGTGAGCAGTTCTTC.

The chain links TRBV7-3 to TRBJ2-7, with 8 bases identical to TRBD1. Germline CDR1 is SGHTA and CDR2 is FQGTGA. The CDR3 consists of 15 residues. V lost 5 bases, J lost 2 bases, and 8 bases stayed unmatched. CDR3 sequence: CASSQTGGNAYEQYF. CDR3 coding DNA: TGTGCCAGCAGCCAAACAGGGGGTAATGCCTACGAGCAGTACTTC.

The V call is TRBV4-3, the J call TRBJ2-7, with TRBD2 identical over 7 bases. Trimming at V came to 1 base and at J to 2 bases, leaving 8 bases not matched to a gene. Germline lookup yields CDR1 LGHNA and CDR2 YSLEER. This CDR3 contains 16 residues. CDR3 nucleotides: TGCGCCAGCAGCCAAGGGGGAGGGGTAAATCCCTACGAGCAGTACTTC. It yields the protein CASSQGGGVNPYEQYF.

The chain couples TRBV6-5 to TRBJ1-2, with a weak D call TRBD1 (5 bases). V gave up 6 bases and J gave up 0 bases, with 14 bases separating them. Germline values: CDR1 MNHEY, CDR2 SVGAGI. The CDR3 runs 15 residues. The CDR3 DNA reads as TGTGCCAGCAGGGTTGCCTCAGGGCCTAACTATGGCTACACCTTC. It encodes CASRVASGPNYGYTF.

The chain employs TRBV18 and TRBJ2-7; no firm D call. With 0 bases removed from V and 5 bases from J, the gap between germline ends came to 11 bases. Germline CDR1 KGHSH, CDR2 LQKENI. The CDR3 extends over 14 amino acids. CDR3 region: CASSPPGRPNEQYF. CDR3 nucleotides: TGTGCCAGCTCACCACCGGGTAGGCCAAACGAGCAGTACTTC.

This clone was picked up one time. V is TRBV24-1 and J is TRBJ2-7; 10 positions match TRBD1. Germline CDR1 is KGHDR and CDR2 is SFDVKD. V lost 3 bases and J lost 0; bases outside the gene matches: 4. The length of the CDR3 is 16 residues. In DNA, the CDR3 is TGTGCCACCAGTGATCCCGGGACAGGGGCCTCCTACGAGCAGTACTTC. Amino acid sequence: CATSDPGTGASYEQYF.

The J gene is TRBJ2-2, the V gene TRBV11-3; TRBD1 agrees at 8 bases. The J segment lost 4 bases and the V segment lost 3 bases, leaving 7 bases of the junction unmatched. In germline, CDR1 is SGHNT, CDR2 YENEEA. This CDR3 has 16 residues. As DNA, the CDR3 is TGTGCCAGCAGCTTTGGGGGAGGACAGGGCACCGGGGAGCTGTTTTTT. This gives the protein CASSFGGGQGTGELFF.

The chain couples TRBV9 to TRBJ2-1, with 8 bases fitting TRBD1. The V segment lost 0 bases and the J segment 7 bases; nucleotides outside the gene matches: 6. The CDR3 is 15 amino acids. Germline CDR1 reads SGDLS; CDR2 reads YYNGEE. CDR3 region: CASSVVSRGRNEQFF. CDR3 nucleotide sequence: TGTGCCAGCAGCGTAGTAAGCAGGGGGCGAAATGAGCAGTTCTTC.

A few counts support this clone. The chain has TRBV19 and TRBJ2-2; D is uncertain. The CDR3 length is 14 residues. Per germline, CDR1 LNHDA and CDR2 SQIVND (reference sequence). V lost 5 bases and J lost 4, with 11 bases in between. The CDR3 here is CASSRPSSTGELFF. CDR3 nucleotides: TGTGCCAGTAGTCGGCCCTCTAGCACCGGGGAGCTGTTTTTT.

The genes are TRBV6-2 or TRBV6-3 and TRBJ2-1, with a weak D call TRBD2 (6 bases). CDR3 length: 14 residues. Germline V gives CDR1 MNHEY, CDR2 SVGEGT. The V end was cut by 4 bases, the J end by 4 bases, with 11 bases between. Written as DNA, the CDR3 is TGTGCCAGCAGTTGGGGACTGGAGTACAATGAGCAGTTCTTC. Its translation is CASSWGLEYNEQFF.

As for this clone: The junction departs from the called germline gene at one end, perhaps through a read error. The chain carries TRBV7-2 and TRBJ1-6; D possibly corresponds to TRBD1 (6 bases). Germline V gives CDR1 SGHTA, CDR2 FQGNSA. The CDR3 contains 16 residues. Here the CDR3 DNA reads TGTGCCAGCACCTTAGAGTTTAGGGGGGTAGATTCACCCCTCCACTTT. Its translation is CASTLEFRGVDSPLHF. Full variable domain (rest looked up from reference TRBV7-2 and TRBJ1-6): GAGVSQSPSNKVTEKGKDVELRCDPISGHTALYWYRQSLGQGLEFLIYFQGNSAPDKSGLPSDRFSAERTGGSVSTLTIQRTQQEDSAVYLCASTLEFRGVDSPLHFGNGTRLTVT.

The J gene is TRBJ1-6, the V gene TRBV6-5; tentatively, D is TRBD1 (6 bases). The length of the CDR3 is 13 residues. Germline assignment: CDR1 MNHEY and CDR2 SVGAGI. V lost 8 bases and J 5 bases, leaving 10 bases between the germline ends. This CDR3 is CASGQMNNSPLHF. Written as DNA, the CDR3 is TGTGCCAGCGGACAGATGAATAATTCACCCCTCCACTTT.